This T cell receptor beta chain is drawn from a study of technical replicates of blood from a few donors. This clone was detected a few times. Assay: immunoSEQ multiplex PCR; the TCRdb copy retains only in-frame clones and omits some. Altogether around 81,000 clones are present, more than 80% being singletons, with the ten largest covering around 3.9%. The germline V gene has CDR1 SGHTA and CDR2 FQGNSA. The CDR3 totals 14 residues. Trimming left V 5 bases short and J 4 bases short, with 13 bases between. Sequencing used PBMCs. The sequence derives from a human donor in good health. Some clones in this sample may be carry-over from other donors' samples. The chain has TRBV7-2 and TRBJ2-3; D gene unclear. The DNA for the CDR3 is TGTGCCAGCAGCCTAGGTGCCAACTCAGATACGCAGTATTTT. This encodes CASSLGANSDTQYF.